The 4 T cell receptor beta chains reported below all come from one sample, sequenced in a study of beta chain features in type 1 diabetes. General observations from the study: People with Type 1 diabetes carried modestly yet significantly shorter TCRB CDR3s in all four CD4+ subsets.

Of the isolated RNA, all was reverse transcribed, and so the sequenced material was expressed TCRB transcripts. TCRdb's copy holds only in-frame clones and misses some; the assay was immunoSEQ multiplex PCR. The sample contains some 240,000 clones, about a sixth of which appear only once. Their antigens remain unidentified. The material sequenced was naive CD4+ T cells from blood. All receptors derive from a young man with type 1 diabetes.

The chain combines TRBV28 with TRBJ1-1, with TRBD1 matching over 11 bases. CDR1 is MDHEN and CDR2 is SYDVKM in the germline V gene. The CDR3 consists of 14 residues. V was pared by 7 bases and J by 3 bases, with 4 bases of the junction left unmatched. The CDR3 bases are TGTGCCAGCACCCGGACAGGGGGCGACACTGAAGCTTTCTTT. Its protein is CASTRTGGDTEAFF.

V is TRBV2 and J is TRBJ2-3, with 7 bases fitting TRBD2. The CDR3 runs to 14 residues. Germline-derived CDR1 and CDR2 are SNHLY and FYNNEI. With V trimmed by 6 bases and J by 1 base, 4 bases remained unmatched. CDR3 in amino acids: CASRITSGTDTQYF. CDR3 DNA sequence: TGTGCCAGCAGAATTACTAGCGGCACAGATACGCAGTATTTT.

This clone has only a few counts. The chain employs TRBV6-6 and TRBJ2-1; no definite D call. Trimming took 8 bases from V and 8 from J, leaving 22 bases between them. The CDR3 covers 15 residues. Germline lookup yields CDR1 MNHNY and CDR2 SVGAGI (reference sequence). The CDR3 DNA reads as TGTGCCAGCCACCCACCCGGGTCTATCAGTCATGAGCAGTTCTTC. This translates into CASHPPGSISHEQFF.

This clone was seen a handful of times. The rearrangement links TRBV29-1 to TRBJ1-2, with no clear D. The CDR3 is made up of 13 amino acids. Germline-derived CDR1 and CDR2 are SQVTM and ANQGSEA. Trimming took 6 bases from V and 13 from J, leaving 24 bases between them. The CDR3 is CSVSDATGYTTTF. The DNA for the CDR3 is TGCAGCGTCTCCGATGCGACCGGTTACACTACCACCTTC.